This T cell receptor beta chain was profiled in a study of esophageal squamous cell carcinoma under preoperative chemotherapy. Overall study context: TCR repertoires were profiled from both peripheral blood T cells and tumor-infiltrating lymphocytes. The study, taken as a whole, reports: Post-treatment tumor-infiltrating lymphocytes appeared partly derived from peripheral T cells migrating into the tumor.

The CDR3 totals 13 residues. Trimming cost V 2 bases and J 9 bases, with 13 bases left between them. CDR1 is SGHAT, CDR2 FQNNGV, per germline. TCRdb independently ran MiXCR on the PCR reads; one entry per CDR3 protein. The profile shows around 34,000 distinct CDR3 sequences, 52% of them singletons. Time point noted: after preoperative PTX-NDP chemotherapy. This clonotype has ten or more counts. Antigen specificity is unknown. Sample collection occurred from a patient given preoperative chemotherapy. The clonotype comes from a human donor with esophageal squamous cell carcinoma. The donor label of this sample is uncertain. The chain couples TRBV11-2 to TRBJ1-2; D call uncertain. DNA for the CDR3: TGTGCCAGCAGCTTATTCATCGGCAGTAGCTACACCTTC. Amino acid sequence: CASSLFIGSSYTF.